What follows are 32 T cell receptor beta chains derived from one specimen sequenced in a study of T cell repertoires in cytomegalovirus infection. MiXCR was run by TCRdb on the reads, yielding one entry per CDR3 protein. The profile shows about 600,000 distinct CDR3 sequences, 20% to 25% of them singletons. The sample was CD8+ T cells from PBMCs. These receptors came from a human donor in good health (CMV status not recorded). Some clones in this sample may be carry-over from other donors' samples.

This clonotype was seen a handful of times. The chain uses TRBV15 and TRBJ2-5; D gene unclear. Trimming pared 3 bases from V and 5 bases from J, leaving 7 bases between. The CDR3 has 12 amino acids. Germline CDR1 LNHNV, CDR2 YYDKDF (reference sequence). The CDR3, as DNA: TGTGCCACCAGCAGGAAAGAGGAGACCCAGTACTTC. It translates to CATSRKEETQYF.

The V gene is TRBV5-1, the J gene TRBJ2-7; D gene unclear. Germline V gene lookup returns CDR1 SGHRS and CDR2 YFSETQ. CDR3 length equals 12 residues. The V gene lost 3 bases and the J gene lost 5 bases, with 9 bases spanning the gap. The DNA of the CDR3 is TGCGCCAGCAGCTCCTTCGGTGACGAGCAGTACTTC. Encoded protein: CASSSFGDEQYF.

In this sample, this clonotype turned up many times. The CDR3, as DNA: TGTGCCAGCAGCTTAGGCAGATCCTACGAGCAGTACGTC. This gives the protein CASSLGRSYEQYV. The chain employs TRBV7-9 and TRBJ2-7; D unclear. Trimming pared 1 base from V and 1 base from J, leaving 5 bases between. Germline-derived CDR1 and CDR2 are SEHNR and FQNEAQ (reference sequence). The CDR3 is made up of 13 amino acids.

This clonotype showed up just a few times. The chain has TRBV29-1 and TRBJ2-1; D perhaps matches TRBD2 (6 bases). The CDR3 covers 13 residues. Germline V gene lookup returns CDR1 SQVTM and CDR2 ANQGSEA. Between the trimmed V and J ends, which lost 7 bases and 3 bases, there was a span of 13 bases. The CDR3 DNA is TGCAGCGCCTTCGGGGGACTCTACAATGAGCAGTTCTTC. This sequence encodes CSAFGGLYNEQFF.

This clonotype occurred many times. This chain links TRBV12-3 or TRBV12-4 with TRBJ2-2, with 9 bases fitting TRBD1. V lost 10 bases, J lost 2 bases, and 5 bases stayed unmatched. The CDR3 has 14 residues. CDR3 sequence (DNA): TGTGCCACACGGGACAGGGAAAACACCGGGGAGCTGTTTTTT. Protein: CATRDRENTGELFF.

The J gene is TRBJ2-7, the V gene TRBV20-1, with a tentative D call TRBD2 (6 bases). Germline V gene lookup returns CDR1 DFQATT and CDR2 SNEGSKA (reference sequence). V was pared by 2 bases and J by 1 base, with 9 bases between. This CDR3 is built from 13 residues. The CDR3: CSARSGGSYEQYV. The CDR3, as DNA: TGCAGTGCTAGATCTGGGGGGTCCTACGAGCAGTACGTC.

This clonotype was detected many times. This chain uses TRBV6-2 or TRBV6-3 with TRBJ1-1, with a tentative D call TRBD1 (5 bases). The germline CDR1 and CDR2 sequences are MNHEY and SVGEGT. The CDR3 is 14 residues long. Trimming removed 6 bases from V and 0 bases from J, with 11 bases in between. The CDR3 loop is CASRRQILNTEAFF. Written as DNA, the CDR3 is TGTGCCAGCAGACGACAGATTTTGAACACTGAAGCTTTCTTT.

This clonotype appeared a single time. An end of the junction does not agree with germline; a read error may underlie this. The gene calls are TRBV6-2 or TRBV6-3 and TRBJ2-1; D not resolved. The CDR3 totals 19 residues. CDR1 and CDR2 (germline): MNHEY, SVGEGT. CDR3 amino acids: CASSDSIADFFSSYNEQFF. CDR3 nucleotide sequence: TGTGCCAGCAGTGACTCGATCGCAGATTTTTTTAGCTCCTACAATGAGCAGTTCTTC.

The chain has TRBV7-3 and TRBJ1-1; a weak D match, TRBD1 (6 bases). Germline V CDR1 and CDR2: SGHTA, FQGTGA. Deletions cut 5 bases from V and 7 bases from J, with 11 bases between. This CDR3 spans 12 amino acids. The DNA for the CDR3 is TGTGCCAGCAGCCAGGACAGTGGTGAAGCTTTCTTT. This codes for CASSQDSGEAFF.

As for this clonotype: A read error is possible here, since a much larger clone lies one base away. The V call is TRBV7-6, the J call TRBJ2-1; no reliable D call. The CDR3 is made up of 15 amino acids. Germline CDR1 SGHVS, CDR2 FNYEAQ. CDR3 DNA sequence: TGTGTCAGCACCCCACTCTTGGACGAGTACAATGAGCAGTTCTTC. This sequence encodes CVSTPLLDEYNEQFF. The variable domain in full, with the rest retrieved from reference TRBV7-6 and TRBJ2-1, is GAGVSQSPRYKVTKRGQDVALRCDPISGHVSLYWYRQALGQGPEFLTYFNYEAQQDKSGLPNDRFSAERPEGSISTLTIQRTEQRDSAMYRCVSTPLLDEYNEQFFGPGTRLTVL.

In this sample, this clonotype turned up a few times. The chain has TRBV5-6 and TRBJ1-1; D is unresolved. CDR3 length: 15 amino acids. Germline assignment: CDR1 SGHDT and CDR2 YYEEEE. Trimming left V 2 bases short and J 1 base short, with 12 bases between. The CDR3 coding sequence is TGTGCCAGCAGCTTACCCACCAGGAAGAACACTGAAGCTTTCTTT. Protein product: CASSLPTRKNTEAFF.

V gene TRBV6-2 or TRBV6-3 combines with J gene TRBJ2-7; 12 nucleotides agree with TRBD1. From germline, CDR1 is MNHEY and CDR2 SVGEGT. The CDR3 is 13 residues long. CDR3 sequence: CATRFGTGGEEYV. The CDR3 bases are TGTGCCACCAGATTCGGGACAGGGGGCGAGGAGTACGTC.

This clonotype has only a few counts. The gene calls are TRBV20-1 and TRBJ1-3; D remains unclear. This CDR3 spans 13 amino acids. The V gene's germline CDR1 is DFQATT and CDR2 SNEGSKA (reference sequence). The germline V and J ends were trimmed by 0 bases and 4 bases, with 7 bases remaining between them. CDR3 protein: CSARESRGNTIYF. The CDR3 nucleotides are TGCAGTGCTAGAGAAAGCCGCGGAAACACCATATATTTT.

V gene TRBV2 combines with J gene TRBJ1-5; D ambiguous. CDR3 length: 16 amino acids. V gave up 4 bases and J gave up 0 bases, with 13 bases separating them. Germline CDR1 is SNHLY and CDR2 is FYNNEI. Written as DNA, the CDR3 is TGTGCCAGCAGTGCTATTCCAGATTATAGCAATCAGCCCCAGCATTTT. It specifies CASSAIPDYSNQPQHF.

The V gene is TRBV2, the J gene TRBJ1-4; no clear D. The CDR3 is made up of 16 amino acids. Germline V CDR1 and CDR2: SNHLY, FYNNEI. V was cut by 0 bases and J by 5 bases, with 13 bases left in between. The CDR3 nucleotides are TGTGCCAGCAGTGAAGCTCAAGGTCTGCTGAATGAAAAACTGTTTTTT. This gives the protein CASSEAQGLLNEKLFF.

In this sample, this clonotype turned up a few times. CDR3 in amino acids: CSIQPATNEKLFF. As DNA, the CDR3 is TGCAGCATACAGCCAGCAACTAATGAAAAACTGTTTTTT. V and J are TRBV29-1 and TRBJ1-4, with unresolved D. V lost 8 bases to trimming and J lost 0 bases, with 10 bases between them. Germline CDR1 reads SQVTM; CDR2 reads ANQGSEA. The CDR3 sequence is 13 residues long.

This clonotype was found a few times. The V and J genes are TRBV7-2 and TRBJ1-5; 8 nucleotides agree with TRBD1. After removal of 5 bases from V and 4 bases from J, the junction contained 13 bases not matched to a gene. CDR1 is SGHTA and CDR2 is FQGNSA in the germline V gene. This CDR3 region has 17 residues. For the CDR3, the DNA is TGTGCCAGCAGCCCTCAGGGGGACAACAGGGGGAATCAGCCCCAGCATTTT. It codes for CASSPQGDNRGNQPQHF. The full variable domain, with the rest looked up from reference TRBV7-2 and TRBJ1-5, is GAGVSQSPSNKVTEKGKDVELRCDPISGHTALYWYRQSLGQGLEFLIYFQGNSAPDKSGLPSDRFSAERTGGSVSTLTIQRTQQEDSAVYLCASSPQGDNRGNQPQHFGDGTRLSIL.

The genes are TRBV7-9 and TRBJ2-7; D gene uncertain. In germline, CDR1 is SEHNR, CDR2 FQNEAQ (reference sequence). V dropped 2 bases and J dropped 1 base, with 15 bases sitting between them. CDR3 length equals 16 residues. The CDR3 reads CASSLFPPGRSYEQYV. CDR3 coding DNA: TGTGCCAGCAGCTTATTCCCGCCAGGCCGATCCTACGAGCAGTACGTC.

This clonotype was counted between two and nine times. The chain carries TRBV7-9 and TRBJ2-5, with D maybe TRBD1 (6 bases). V lost 5 bases to trimming and J lost 0 bases, with 10 bases between them. Germline V gene sequence: CDR1 SEHNR, CDR2 FQNEAQ (reference sequence). The CDR3 spans 14 residues. The CDR3 region is CASSEQGYQETQYF. For the CDR3, the DNA is TGTGCCAGCAGCGAACAGGGATACCAAGAGACCCAGTACTTC.

This clonotype was seen at least ten times. The CDR3 DNA is TGTGCCAGCAGGTTGGACCGGAGCTCTGGAAACACCATATATTTT. Its protein is CASRLDRSSGNTIYF. V and J are TRBV28 and TRBJ1-3; D unresolved. The CDR3 runs 15 residues. V shed 6 bases and J shed 0 bases, with 12 bases lying between them. Germline CDR1 and CDR2: MDHEN and SYDVKM.

This chain links TRBV4-1 with TRBJ2-2, with D perhaps given as TRBD1 or TRBD2 (5 bases each). V lost 1 base and J lost 3, with 9 bases in between. This CDR3 contains 15 residues. CDR1 and CDR2 from the germline V gene are MGHRA and YSYEKL. CDR3 nucleotides: TGCGCCAGCAGCCAAGTACGAGGGGACACCGGGGAGCTGTTTTTT. Protein sequence: CASSQVRGDTGELFF.

The chain employs TRBV24-1 and TRBJ2-1; perhaps TRBD1 as D (7 bases). V lost 4 bases, J lost 4 bases, and 13 bases lay in between. Germline V lookup: CDR1 KGHDR, CDR2 SFDVKD. This CDR3 is 15 amino acids long. CDR3: CATSEEGALYNEQFF. CDR3 nucleotides: TGTGCCACCAGTGAGGAGGGGGCGTTGTACAATGAGCAGTTCTTC.

Many counts were recorded for this clonotype. The chain joins TRBV23-1 to TRBJ2-7, with TRBD1 matching over 8 bases. TRBV23-1 is assigned to the ORF class and has an uncertain function. V lost 3 bases and J lost 3; bases outside the gene matches: 7. The length of the CDR3 is 15 residues. The DNA of the CDR3 is TGCGCCAGCAGTCAGTCGCTGACAGGGGACTACGAGCAGTACTTC. Translating it yields CASSQSLTGDYEQYF.

As concerns this clonotype: A much larger clone lies one base from this, so it may be a read error. The gene calls are TRBV7-2 and TRBJ2-1; TRBD2 matches at 7 bases. CDR3 length: 15 amino acids. The J segment lost 7 bases and the V segment lost 3 bases, leaving 9 bases of the junction unmatched. Germline CDR1 SGHTA, CDR2 FQGNSA. CDR3 in amino acids: CASSLGLSGPNEQFF. CDR3 nucleotide sequence: TGTGCCAGCAGCTTGGGACTATCGGGACCGAATGAGCAGTTCTTC.

This clonotype came up a few times. The rearrangement joins TRBV12-3 or TRBV12-4 to TRBJ1-5; 8 bases fit TRBD1. CDR3 length: 15 residues. Trimming at V came to 6 bases and at J to 1 base, leaving 5 bases not matched to a gene. CDR3 protein: CASRTGASSNQPQHF. CDR3 DNA: TGTGCCAGCAGGACAGGGGCCTCCAGCAATCAGCCCCAGCATTTT.

The gene calls are TRBV7-9 and TRBJ1-2; D uncertain. CDR1 SEHNR and CDR2 FQNEAQ come from the germline V gene (reference sequence). This CDR3 contains 14 residues. Trimming cost V 5 bases and J 8 bases, with 18 bases left between them. The CDR3 sequence is CASSPTGFAGGYTF. The CDR3 bases are TGTGCCAGCAGCCCTACCGGGTTCGCTGGAGGCTACACCTTC.

This clonotype has just a few counts. The chain joins TRBV11-1 to TRBJ1-2; TRBD1 might be the D (5 bases). There are 14 residues in the CDR3. Trimming took 3 bases from V and 8 from J, leaving 16 bases between them. The germline V gene encodes CDR1 SGHAT and CDR2 FQDESV (reference sequence). The CDR3, as DNA: TGTGCCAGCAGCTTTGACAGCCCCTCCACGGGCTACACCTTC. Protein product: CASSFDSPSTGYTF.

The table lists this clonotype with a few counts. The gene calls are TRBV5-4 and TRBJ1-2; D might be TRBD1 (5 bases). This CDR3 region has 16 residues. Looked up from germline, CDR1 is SGHNT and CDR2 is YYREEE (reference sequence). V lost 0 bases and J 0 bases, leaving 12 bases between the germline ends. The chain's CDR3 is CASSLAREVANYGYTF. DNA of the CDR3: TGTGCCAGCAGCTTGGCCAGGGAGGTAGCTAACTATGGCTACACCTTC.

The chain recombines TRBV28 with TRBJ1-2; possible D gene TRBD1, 6 bases. The CDR3 loop spans 13 amino acids. Trimming stripped 8 bases from V and 4 bases from J, with 14 bases between. The germline gives CDR1 MDHEN, CDR2 SYDVKM. The CDR3 loop is CASPLEDSYGYTF. The CDR3 region has the DNA TGTGCCAGCCCTCTTGAGGACAGCTATGGCTACACCTTC.

This clonotype came up a few times. A much larger clone is a single base away; this may be a read error. V and J are TRBV7-3 and TRBJ2-1, with TRBD1 matching over 9 bases. Germline CDR1 SGHTA, CDR2 FQGTGA. The CDR3 sequence is 14 residues long. J lost 5 bases, V lost 3 bases, and 2 bases had no gene match. CDR3 nucleotides: TGTGCCAGCAGCTTTGGGACAGGGAACAATGAGCAGTTCTTC. Its protein is CASSFGTGNNEQFF. Combining the CDR3 with reference TRBV7-3 and TRBJ2-1 gives the whole variable domain GAGVSQTPSNKVTEKGKYVELRCDPISGHTALYWYRQSLGQGPEFLIYFQGTGAADDSGLPNDRFFAVRPEGSVSTLKIQRTERGDSAVYLCASSFGTGNNEQFFGPGTRLTVL.

This clonotype showed up many times. The chain uses TRBV7-6 and TRBJ1-2; TRBD1 is a possible D gene (6 bases). This CDR3 comprises 16 residues. The germline V gene has CDR1 SGHVS and CDR2 FNYEAQ. Deletions cut 0 bases from V and 4 bases from J, with 15 bases between. The CDR3: CASSLAGAGDIYGYTF. The DNA of the CDR3 is TGTGCCAGCAGCTTAGCTGGGGCAGGGGACATCTATGGCTACACCTTC.

The V call is TRBV20-1, the J call TRBJ2-3; D unresolved. The CDR3 runs 11 residues. The germline gives CDR1 DFQATT, CDR2 SNEGSKA (reference sequence). V was pared by 2 bases and J by 5 bases, with 5 bases between. The CDR3 loop is CSARSEDTQYF. CDR3 nucleotides: TGCAGTGCTAGAAGCGAAGATACGCAGTATTTT.